This entry features one TCR beta chain sequence. What it binds is not known. The authors distributed each subset's genomic DNA evenly over several immunoSEQ plates. TCRdb keeps only in-frame clones here, not all; method: immunoSEQ multiplex PCR. The repertoire holds 2,500,000 or so clones, with approximately 94% as singletons. This specimen belongs to a study of shared clonotypes between healthy human individuals. Study in general: Used for every donor were three CD4 naive, three CD4 memory, two CD8 naive and one CD8 memory plate. Overall study findings and caveats: Generally, estimated richness proved larger in naive subsets than it did in memory subsets.

The study enrolled healthy HIV-negative adults without recent acute infections or vaccinations as donors. Germline V lookup: CDR1 KGHSH, CDR2 LQKENI. The germline V and J ends were trimmed by 2 bases and 1 base, with 18 bases remaining between them. CDR3 length: 18 residues. The receptor was derived from a man between 18 and 35 years old in good health. The chain links TRBV18 to TRBJ2-1; D possibly corresponds to TRBD1 (6 bases). The specimen sequenced was naive CD4+ T cells sorted from blood. Subset defined: CD45RA+ positively selected. The CDR3 loop is CASSPSRMLGASYNEQFF. CDR3 coding DNA: TGTGCCAGCTCACCATCTAGGATGTTGGGGGCTTCCTACAATGAGCAGTTCTTC.